These 22 T cell receptor beta chains originate from one sample sequenced in a study of blood T cell repertoires in COVID-19. Libraries were prepared by immunoSEQ multiplex PCR; TCRdb keeps only in-frame clonotypes and omits some of them. The sample includes 180,000 or so clones, 80% to 85% of them seen just once. The sample comprised PBMCs or T cells enriched from blood (not recorded which). These receptor sequences come from a man aged 40-55 years who had recovered from COVID-19.

In this sample, this clone turned up a few times. The V call is TRBV6-1, the J call TRBJ1-6, with 7 bases aligning to TRBD1. Per germline, CDR1 MNHNS and CDR2 SASEGT. Unmatched junction bases numbered 0, after V lost 1 base and J lost 6 bases. The CDR3 has 14 residues. CDR3 residues: CASSEGTGNSPLHF. The CDR3 DNA reads TGTGCCAGCAGTGAAGGGACAGGTAATTCACCCCTCCACTTT.

The chain carries TRBV28 and TRBJ1-2; D gene unclear. With 5 bases removed from V and 0 bases from J, the gap between germline ends came to 19 bases. Germline values: CDR1 MDHEN, CDR2 SYDVKM. The CDR3 has 17 residues. In nucleotides, the CDR3 is TGTGCCAGCAGTCCCCCCCTTCCCCGACTCTCTAACTATGGCTACACCTTC. Its translation: CASSPPLPRLSNYGYTF.

The rearrangement links TRBV2 to TRBJ1-3; no clear D gene. Germline V CDR1 and CDR2: SNHLY, FYNNEI. With 2 bases removed from V and 7 bases from J, the gap between germline ends came to 15 bases. The CDR3 spans 15 residues. In DNA form, the CDR3 reads TGTGCCAGCAGTGAATCTTCACAGCCCCGGAACACCATATATTTT. Its translation is CASSESSQPRNTIYF. The full variable domain, completed using reference TRBV2 and TRBJ1-3, is EPEVTQTPSHQVTQMGQEVILRCVPISNHLYFYWYRQILGQKVEFLVSFYNNEISEKSEIFDDQFSVERPDGSNFTLKIRSTKLEDSAMYFCASSESSQPRNTIYFGEGSWLTVV.

DNA of the CDR3: TGCAGCGTTGATCCGGTCAGGACAGGGAGTTTTAGCAATCAGCCCCAGCATTTT. Its translation is CSVDPVRTGSFSNQPQHF. This chain joins TRBV29-1 and TRBJ1-5; 8 bases line up with TRBD1. Germline trimming cut 3 bases from V and 0 bases from J; bases unmatched to any gene: 13. CDR3 length equals 18 residues. The germline CDR1 and CDR2 sequences are SQVTM and ANQGSEA.

This clone was seen only once. Mismatch with germline at one junction end may stem from a read error. J is TRBJ2-2 and V is TRBV27, with 7 positions matching TRBD1. The germline V gene has CDR1 MNHEY and CDR2 SMNVEV (reference sequence). CDR3 length: 16 residues. The CDR3 DNA reads TGTGCCAGCAGCTGCCGTAACAGGGGATCACACCGGGGAGCTGTTTTT. Protein: CASSCRNRGSHRGAVF.

The genes are TRBV2 and TRBJ1-4, with D possibly matching TRBD1 (5 bases). V gave up 7 bases and J gave up 8 bases, with 11 bases separating them. Germline values: CDR1 SNHLY, CDR2 FYNNEI. The length of the CDR3 is 12 residues. Here the CDR3 reads CASNRQEEKLFF. DNA of the CDR3: TGTGCCAGCAACAGGCAGGAAGAAAAACTGTTTTTT.

In this sample, this clone turned up a few times. The chain employs TRBV4-1 and TRBJ1-1; maybe TRBD1 (5 bases). This CDR3 has 16 residues. The V and J ends lost 1 base and 0 bases respectively, with 12 bases between them. Germline V gene lookup returns CDR1 MGHRA and CDR2 YSYEKL. CDR3 DNA: TGCGCCAGCAGCCAAGTTCCAGGGCTGGTGAACACTGAAGCTTTCTTT. This sequence encodes CASSQVPGLVNTEAFF.

The chain has TRBV5-4 and TRBJ2-7; TRBD1 matches at 7 bases. This CDR3 has 16 amino acids. J gave up 1 base and V 0 bases, and 7 bases lay outside the gene matches. In germline, CDR1 is SGHNT, CDR2 YYREEE (reference sequence). CDR3 DNA sequence: TGTGCCAGCAGCTTGGTTCGAGACAGGGCATCCTACGAGCAGTACTTC. It yields the protein CASSLVRDRASYEQYF.

The V and J genes are TRBV29-1 and TRBJ1-2; D is possibly TRBD1 (5 bases). CDR3 length: 14 residues. The V gene lost 6 bases and the J gene lost 1 base, with 15 bases spanning the gap. Germline CDR1 reads SQVTM; CDR2 reads ANQGSEA. CDR3: CSVTIRQGNYGYTF. In DNA, the CDR3 is TGCAGCGTGACAATTAGGCAGGGTAACTATGGCTACACCTTC.

Turning to this clone: At the DNA level, this CDR3 is encoded by other sequences in the same sample as well. The chain couples TRBV5-1 to TRBJ1-4; no clear D. Trimming took off 0 bases at V and 0 bases at J, with 6 bases between the two ends. The CDR3 has 15 amino acids. From germline, CDR1 is SGHRS and CDR2 YFSETQ. The CDR3: CASSLARATNEKLFF. The CDR3 DNA is TGCGCCAGCAGCTTGGCTCGGGCAACTAATGAAAAACTGTTTTTT. The whole variable domain, filled in from reference TRBV5-1 and TRBJ1-4, reads KAGVTQTPRYLIKTRGQQVTLSCSPISGHRSVSWYQQTPGQGLQFLFEYFSETQRNKGNFPGRFSGRQFSNSRSEMNVSTLELGDSALYLCASSLARATNEKLFFGSGTQLSVL.

This chain links TRBV5-1 with TRBJ1-2; TRBD1 aligns across 12 bases. V lost 3 bases, J lost 6 bases, and 9 bases stayed unmatched. The CDR3 totals 16 residues. Per the germline V gene, CDR1 is SGHRS and CDR2 is YFSETQ. The CDR3: CASSSVGTGGGDGYTF. CDR3 sequence (DNA): TGCGCCAGCAGCTCCGTCGGGACAGGGGGCGGAGATGGCTACACCTTC.

The CDR3 here is CASSESNTRNTEAFF. The DNA of the CDR3 is TGCGCCAGCAGTGAGTCGAATACAAGGAACACTGAAGCTTTCTTT. The chain carries TRBV10-2 and TRBJ1-1, with D unresolved. CDR1 WSHSY and CDR2 SAAADI come from the germline V gene. V dropped 0 bases and J dropped 1 base, with 9 bases sitting between them. The CDR3 sequence is 15 residues long.

The chain recombines TRBV5-1 with TRBJ2-2, with TRBD1 identical over 9 bases. The germline gives CDR1 SGHRS, CDR2 YFSETQ. With V trimmed by 5 bases and J by 3 bases, 5 bases remained unmatched. The CDR3 spans 15 residues. This CDR3 reads CASSNRGRDTGELFF. As DNA, the CDR3 is TGCGCCAGCAGTAACAGGGGGCGCGACACCGGGGAGCTGTTTTTT.

The rearrangement links TRBV5-4 to TRBJ1-1; 7 bases agree with TRBD1. The CDR3 runs 19 residues. J was trimmed by 1 base and V by 6 bases; bases with no gene match: 21. The germline CDR1 and CDR2 sequences are SGHNT and YYREEE (reference sequence). CDR3 residues: CASTPKAFRTGVANTEAFF. CDR3 coding DNA: TGTGCCAGCACGCCGAAAGCTTTCCGTACAGGGGTCGCGAACACTGAAGCTTTCTTT.

The V call is TRBV4-3, the J call TRBJ1-2; D is unresolved. V was trimmed by 0 bases and J by 8 bases, leaving 16 bases between them. The CDR3 runs to 15 residues. Germline loops: CDR1 LGHNA, CDR2 YSLEER. The chain's CDR3 is CASSQDPGKGYGYTF. DNA for the CDR3: TGCGCCAGCAGCCAAGATCCGGGAAAGGGTTACGGCTACACCTTC.

In its sample, this clone was seen once. The genes are TRBV6-5 and TRBJ1-5, with TRBD1 matching 9 bases. CDR1 is MNHEY, CDR2 SVGAGI, per germline. The CDR3 covers 15 residues. The V and J ends lost 5 bases and 5 bases, in that order; junction bases with no gene match: 7. CDR3 nucleotide sequence: TGTGCCAGCAGTCGGGGACAGGGTTGGGATCAGCCCCAGCATTTT. Translating it yields CASSRGQGWDQPQHF.

This clone has a handful of counts. The chain links TRBV4-1 to TRBJ1-3; the match to TRBD1 covers 7 bases. This CDR3 region has 16 residues. Germline V CDR1 and CDR2: MGHRA, YSYEKL. The V gene end was trimmed by 2 bases and the J gene end by 0 bases; junction bases not matched to a gene: 4. CDR3 sequence reads: CASSQPGQNSGNTIYF. In DNA form, the CDR3 reads TGCGCCAGCAGCCAACCGGGACAGAACTCTGGAAACACCATATATTTT.

The chain has TRBV12-3 or TRBV12-4 and TRBJ2-5; D unclear. This CDR3 has 12 residues. V gave up 5 bases and J gave up 0 bases, with 4 bases separating them. The CDR3 protein is CASSLHQETQYF. CDR3 DNA: TGTGCCAGCAGTCTCCACCAAGAGACCCAGTACTTC.

The chain couples TRBV11-3 to TRBJ2-3, with 10 bases aligning to TRBD2. Germline V CDR1 and CDR2: SGHNT, YENEEA. This CDR3 is built from 16 residues. V was pared by 3 bases and J by 6 bases, with 9 bases of the junction left unmatched. CDR3 DNA: TGTGCCAGCAGCTTTCCGGAGGGTAGCGGGGGGGATACGCAGTATTTT. This codes for CASSFPEGSGGDTQYF.

The chain joins TRBV4-2 to TRBJ1-1; D possibly corresponds to TRBD1 (6 bases). Germline V lookup: CDR1 LGHNA, CDR2 YNFKEQ. The V and J ends lost 1 base and 5 bases respectively, with 14 bases between them. CDR3 size: 15 residues. The CDR3 is CASSQVGGAGTEAFF. CDR3 nucleotide sequence: TGTGCCAGCAGCCAAGTAGGGGGGGCTGGGACTGAAGCTTTCTTT.

The CDR3 DNA follows: TGTGCCAGCAGCTTGGTGTTAACTAGCGGGTTCAATGAGCAGTTCTTC. It translates to CASSLVLTSGFNEQFF. V usage is TRBV5-4 and J usage is TRBJ2-1; 9 bases line up with TRBD2. The CDR3 extends over 16 amino acids. Germline V CDR1 and CDR2: SGHNT, YYREEE (reference sequence). Trimming removed 0 bases from V and 6 bases from J; junction bases left unmatched: 7.

This clone was observed a few times. The rearrangement links TRBV6-5 to TRBJ1-6, with a tentative D call TRBD1 (6 bases). This CDR3 contains 14 residues. V lost 6 bases and J 5 bases, leaving 11 bases between the germline ends. The germline V gene encodes CDR1 MNHEY and CDR2 SVGAGI. This CDR3 is CASRRTVDNSPLHF. CDR3 DNA: TGTGCCAGCAGGCGGACAGTTGATAATTCACCCCTCCACTTT.